The T cell receptor (beta chain) described here comes from a study of CXCR3-negative and CXCR3-positive naive CD8 T cells. About this clonotype itself: The antigen is not known.

It was by 5' RACE with UMI labels that the TRB cDNA libraries were prepared. Using the 5' RACE reads, TCRdb records one entry per CDR3 protein without DNA. This sample's clone table lists around 80,000 distinct CDR3 sequences. The authors gated naive CD8+ T cells as CD45RO-CCR7+CD27+CD95-. Study-level points and caveats: Both naive subsets had comparably high diversity; memory CD8+ cells much lower. Higher TRB CDR3 hydrophobicity marked CXCR3-positive naive cells relative to CXCR3-negative naive cells. Within a donor, both naive subsets shared TRBV-TRBJ usage, unlike memory cells.

This receptor was identified in a human donor in good health. Some clones in this sample may be carry-over from other donors' samples. Source material: naive CXCR3+ CD8+ T cells from blood. Noted subset: CD45RO-CCR7+CD27+CD95- naive CD8+ T cells expressing CXCR3 (TNR3+).

This CDR3 reads CASSPIGAPDTGELFF. The chain carries TRBV5-5 and TRBJ2-2; no DNA is available, so the TRBD1 call from TCRdb remains unchecked. The CDR3 is made up of 16 amino acids. The germline CDR1 and CDR2 sequences are SGHKS and YYEKEE (reference sequence).